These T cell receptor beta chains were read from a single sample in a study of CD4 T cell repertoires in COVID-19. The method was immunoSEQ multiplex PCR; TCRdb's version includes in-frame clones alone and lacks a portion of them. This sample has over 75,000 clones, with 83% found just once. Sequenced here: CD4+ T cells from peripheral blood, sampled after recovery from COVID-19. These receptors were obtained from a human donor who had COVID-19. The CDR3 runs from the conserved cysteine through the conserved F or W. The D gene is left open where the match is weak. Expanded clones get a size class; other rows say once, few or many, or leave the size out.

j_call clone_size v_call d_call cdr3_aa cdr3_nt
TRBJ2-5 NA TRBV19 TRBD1 CASIGQGPQTQYF TGTGCCAGTATCGGACAGGGGCCCCAAACCCAGTACTTC
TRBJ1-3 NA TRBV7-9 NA CASTQTEGNTIYF TGTGCCAGCACACAGACGGAGGGAAACACCATATATTTT
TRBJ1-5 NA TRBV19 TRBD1 CASNRDRGQGQPQHF TGTGCCAGTAACCGGGACAGGGGGCAAGGTCAGCCCCAGCATTTT
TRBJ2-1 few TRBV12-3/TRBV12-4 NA CASSLGSYNEQFF TGTGCCAGCAGTTTGGGCTCCTACAATGAGCAGTTCTTC
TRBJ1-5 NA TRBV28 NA CASRTRENSNQPQHF TGTGCCAGCAGGACGAGGGAAAATAGCAATCAGCCCCAGCATTTT
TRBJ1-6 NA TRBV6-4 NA CASSQEYNSPLHF TGTGCCAGCAGTCAGGAATATAATTCACCCCTCCACTTT
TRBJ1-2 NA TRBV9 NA CASSVGQGANYGYTF TGTGCCAGCAGCGTAGGGCAGGGAGCTAACTATGGCTACACCTTC
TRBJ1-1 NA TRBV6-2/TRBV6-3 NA CASSYEQNTEAFF TGTGCCAGCAGTTACGAACAGAACACTGAAGCTTTCTTT
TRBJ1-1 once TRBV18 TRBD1 CASSGQVNTEAFF TGTGCCAGCTCTGGACAGGTGAACACTGAAGCTTTCTTT
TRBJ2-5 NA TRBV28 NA CASTLSGAGETQYF TGTGCCAGCACCTTGTCGGGGGCAGGAGAGACCCAGTACTTC
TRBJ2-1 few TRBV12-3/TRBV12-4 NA CASTRDSYNEQFF TGTGCCAGCACTCGGGACTCTTACAATGAGCAGTTCTTC
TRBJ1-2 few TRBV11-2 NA CASSIGPRQNYGYTF TGTGCCAGCAGCATCGGACCAAGGCAGAACTATGGCTACACCTTC
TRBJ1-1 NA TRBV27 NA CASRLQMNTEAFF TGTGCCAGCAGACTCCAAATGAACACTGAAGCTTTCTTT
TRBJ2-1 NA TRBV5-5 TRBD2 CASSWGLAGDNEQFF TGTGCCAGCAGCTGGGGACTAGCGGGGGACAATGAGCAGTTCTTC
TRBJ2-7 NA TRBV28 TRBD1 CATGTGVHEQYF TGTGCCACCGGGACAGGGGTCCACGAGCAGTACTTC
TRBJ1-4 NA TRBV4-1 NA CASSHSGAANEKLFF TGCGCCAGCAGCCATTCGGGGGCAGCTAATGAAAAACTGTTTTTT
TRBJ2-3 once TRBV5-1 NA CASQYDGTDTQYF TGCGCCAGCCAGTACGATGGGACAGATACGCAGTATTTT
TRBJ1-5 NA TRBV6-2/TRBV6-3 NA CASSYGRGGGNQPQHF TGTGCCAGCAGTTACGGCCGGGGAGGGGGCAATCAGCCCCAGCATTTT
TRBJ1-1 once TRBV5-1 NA CASSPQSGSMNTEAFF TGCGCCAGCAGCCCACAGTCGGGGAGCATGAACACTGAAGCTTTCTTT
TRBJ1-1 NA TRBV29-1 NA CSVASTEAFF TGCAGCGTTGCGAGCACTGAAGCTTTCTTT
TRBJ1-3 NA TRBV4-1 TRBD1 CASSPTTGGGGNTIYF TGCGCCAGCAGCCCGACCACAGGGGGCGGTGGAAACACCATATATTTT
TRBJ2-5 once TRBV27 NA CASSFRQGRGTRETQYF TGTGCCAGCAGTTTTCGCCAGGGGCGGGGGACGAGGGAGACCCAGTACTTC
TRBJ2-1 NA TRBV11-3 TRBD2 CASSLDSSGSNNEQFF TGTGCCAGCAGCTTAGATTCTAGCGGGAGTAACAATGAGCAGTTCTTC
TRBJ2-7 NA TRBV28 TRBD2 CASGITSGYYEQYF TGTGCCAGCGGGATAACTAGCGGGTACTACGAGCAGTACTTC
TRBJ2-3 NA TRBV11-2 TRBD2 CASSTRGGTIFTDTQYF TGTGCCAGCAGCACTCGAGGCGGGACTATCTTCACAGATACGCAGTATTTT
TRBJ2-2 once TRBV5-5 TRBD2 CASSLYGTSGGTGELFF TGTGCCAGCAGCTTGTATGGGACTAGCGGGGGCACCGGGGAGCTGTTTTTT
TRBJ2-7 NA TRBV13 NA CASSLGIDRRDTSSYEQYF TGTGCCAGCAGCTTAGGCATCGACCGGCGGGACACGAGCTCCTACGAGCAGTACTTC
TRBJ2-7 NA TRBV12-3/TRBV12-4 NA CASSLEGGYEQYF TGTGCCAGCAGTTTAGAAGGGGGGTACGAGCAGTACTTC
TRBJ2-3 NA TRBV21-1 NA CASSPSVGASTDTQYF TGTGCCAGCAGCCCCTCCGTAGGGGCTAGCACAGATACGCAGTATTTT
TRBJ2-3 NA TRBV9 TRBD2 CASERASGRIMEDTQYF TGTGCCAGCGAGAGGGCTAGCGGGAGGATAATGGAAGATACGCAGTATTTT
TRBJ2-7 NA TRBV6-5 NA CASSRSRDSYEQYF TGTGCCAGCAGCCGGTCGAGGGACTCCTACGAGCAGTACTTC
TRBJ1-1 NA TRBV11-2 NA CASSLGMSGFNTEAFF TGTGCCAGCAGCTTAGGCATGAGTGGGTTTAATACTGAAGCTTTCTTT
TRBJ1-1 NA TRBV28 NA CASSPPGVGLTEAFF TGTGCCAGCAGTCCGCCGGGGGTAGGGCTCACTGAAGCTTTCTTT
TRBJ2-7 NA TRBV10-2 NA CASSPSYEQYF TGCGCCAGCAGCCCCTCCTACGAGCAGTACTTC
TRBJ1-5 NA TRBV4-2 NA CASSQDFDRWAQPQHF TGTGCCAGCAGCCAAGATTTCGATCGTTGGGCTCAGCCCCAGCATTTT
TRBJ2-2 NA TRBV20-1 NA CSASRGVTGELFF TGCAGTGCTAGTAGGGGGGTGACCGGGGAGCTGTTTTTT